These T cell receptor beta chains were read from a single sample in a study of cytomegalovirus exposure and HLA in healthy donors. Data came from immunoSEQ multiplex PCR; TCRdb stores just in-frame clones and leaves some out. The table shows 95,000 to 150,000 clones, with over 65% occurring only once. The sequencing sample was made of PBMCs. The origin of the receptors is a woman between 40 and 55 years old in good health and CMV-seropositive. Each CDR3 is given with its conserved first and last residue. The D gene is left open where the match is weak. Only part of the rows carry a size: once, few, many, or a class if the clone is expanded.

NA	TRBJ2-7	TRBD2	TRBV6-5	CASSYSPSGLLHEQYF	TGTGCCAGCAGTTATTCGCCTAGCGGGCTACTCCACGAGCAGTACTTC
NA	TRBJ2-1	NA	TRBV7-2	CASSPTVFPINEQFF	TGTGCCAGCAGCCCTACGGTCTTCCCAATCAATGAGCAGTTCTTC
NA	TRBJ2-6	TRBD2	TRBV30	CAWDRERDDLTF	TGTGCCTGGGATAGGGAGCGGGACGACCTGACTTTC
NA	TRBJ2-1	TRBD2	TRBV19	CASTRVAGAKNEQFF	TGTGCCAGTACTCGGGTAGCGGGAGCTAAGAATGAGCAGTTCTTC
NA	TRBJ2-1	TRBD2	TRBV6-1	CASSGRSGRTDEQFF	TGTGCCAGCAGTGGGAGGAGCGGGAGAACGGATGAGCAGTTCTTC
NA	TRBJ2-7	TRBD1	TRBV6-6	CASSYPGQVREQYF	TGTGCCAGCAGTTACCCGGGACAGGTTCGCGAGCAGTACTTC
NA	TRBJ2-7	NA	TRBV28	CASTPGGLYEQYF	TGTGCCAGCACCCCCGGGGGGCTCTACGAGCAGTACTTC
NA	TRBJ2-7	TRBD2	TRBV6-5	CASSYSGSPHEQYF	TGTGCCAGCAGTTACAGCGGGAGCCCCCACGAGCAGTACTTC
NA	TRBJ1-5	NA	TRBV28	CASSLGQGGQPQHF	TGTGCCAGCAGTTTAGGGCAGGGAGGTCAGCCCCAGCATTTT
NA	TRBJ1-1	NA	TRBV6-1	CASSRTVNTEAFF	TGTGCCAGCAGTAGGACTGTGAACACTGAAGCTTTCTTT
NA	TRBJ1-6	NA	TRBV2	CASRIGQTVNSPLHF	TGTGCCAGCAGGATCGGACAAACGGTCAATTCACCCCTCCACTTT
NA	TRBJ2-1	TRBD2	TRBV5-4	CASSREGPSQAQFF	TGTGCCAGCAGCCGGGAGGGGCCCTCGCAGGCACAGTTCTTC
NA	TRBJ2-7	NA	TRBV27	CASSLFGTPSYEQYF	TGTGCCAGCAGTTTGTTCGGGACTCCATCCTACGAGCAGTACTTC
few	TRBJ2-5	TRBD2	TRBV7-8	CASSVTSGGTPGTQYF	TGTGCCAGCAGCGTTACTAGCGGGGGGACCCCCGGGACCCAGTACTTC
NA	TRBJ1-2	NA	TRBV25-1	CASSEQQAGDGYTF	TGTGCCAGCAGTGAACAGCAGGCAGGGGATGGCTACACCTTC
NA	TRBJ1-1	NA	TRBV2	CASSESYTEAFF	TGTGCCAGCAGTGAATCCTACACTGAAGCTTTCTTT